This T cell receptor (beta chain) is from a study of blood T cells in healthy people across ages (dated by TCRdb to about 2015). Regarding the complete study: In model experiments, roughly one uniquely barcoded TCR beta cDNA molecule per two T cells was captured by template switching. To avoid experimental bias, donors of different ages were distributed randomly across sequencing lanes. Using deep sequencing normalized with unique cDNA molecular identifiers, the study measured how TCR beta repertoire diversity changes with age. The donors were split into four age groups: young (average about 16 years), middle-aged (more than 35), aged (roughly 60) and long-lived (about 74). For two donors (one aged 18 to 30 and one aged 80 or older), the study analyzed two additional independent replicas of 1 million unique cDNA reads from the same blood draw.

The roughly 37 donors, aged about 6 to 95 years, were systemically healthy Caucasian individuals from Russia. Approximately 9.3 milliliters of peripheral blood were drawn from each donor into EDTA-treated Vacutainer tubes. Ficoll-Paque density-gradient centrifugation was used to isolate PBMCs, with at least 7 million per sample. Total RNA, at least 6 micrograms per sample, was extracted from PBMCs with Trizol reagent. The percentages of naive CD45RAhigh/CD27high T cells were determined by flow cytometry on a PBMC aliquot from every donor. This clonotype was picked up one time. What antigen it recognizes has not been identified. No base-level quality is on record; no much larger clone is a single base apart. Overall study results and their limits: Compared with the aged group, the long-lived group had more naive CD4+ T cells, fewer expanded clones and increased TCR diversity, suggesting age selection. The percentage of naive T cells measured by flow cytometry correlated strongly with observed TCR beta diversity. Because the CMV infection status of the donors was unknown, age-related changes in expanded clonotypes may potentially have been confounded. Estimates of total diversity based on one million sequenced T cells were considered lower bounds and underestimates. As age increased, observed TCR beta diversity per million T cells dropped in a roughly linear way, and a significant reduction was already evident by age 40. Because profiling used bulk unsorted PBMCs, naive and antigen-experienced compartments could not be compared conclusively.

Receptor libraries were prepared by 5' RACE. Sequencing was carried out with an Illumina HiSeq 2500. A second 7 to 11 cycle PCR used a sample-barcoded 5' primer and a J-beta primer mix. A unique molecular identifier was introduced onto each TCR beta cDNA molecule by a template-switch 5' adaptor carrying 12 random nucleotides. Each sample yielded at least 3 million CDR3-containing paired-end reads. First-strand cDNA synthesis was performed from all RNA using the Mint cDNA synthesis kit, with priming by a TRBC-specific oligonucleotide. Following uracil-DNA glycosylase treatment, a first 18-cycle PCR with universal primers M1SS and BC2_uni_R was performed on all cDNA. On the study's bioinformatics: For normalization, 1 million high-quality reads were randomly selected from each sample, with every read carrying a distinct molecular identifier. Instead of being binned into consensus sequences, reads that shared molecular identifiers were thrown out. MiTCR, run with a Q25 quality threshold and the strictest error-elimination algorithm, handled CDR3 identification, clonotype clustering and error correction. Lower-bound total TCR beta diversity was estimated with a nonparametric unseen species model using Euler transformation. The public reads were reanalyzed by TCRdb: fastp trimming at Q25, MiXCR alignment, in-frame beta chains only. Identical CDR3 proteins give one entry, which carries the most common genes and DNA. The V and J calls shown here were made by TCRdb, not taken from the authors' results. The sample table holds about 830,000 distinct CDR3 sequences, of which 58% were seen once. Over 20% of the sample rests with the top ten.

Trimming at the junction amounts to 5 bases on V and 1 base on J, and the germline ends lie 12 bases apart. The CDR3 sequence holds 15 residues, the cysteine and phenylalanine included. Only CDR3 DNA is held: 45 bases, read in frame from base 1. The germline V gene gives CDR1 as MGHRA and CDR2 as YSYEKL. What was sequenced was blood. The sequence joins TRBV4-1 to TRBJ2-4, with a tentative D gene TRBD1 over 6 matching bases. The sequence was obtained from a young man in good health. The bases read TGCGCCAGCAGCTCTCAACAGGGCGCCAAAAACATTCAGTACTTC. It specifies CASSSQQGAKNIQYF.